This TCR beta chain was sequenced during a study of response to subunit inactivated influenza vaccine. Turning to this clonotype: The antigen is undetermined. Mismatch with germline at one junction end may stem from a read error.

Broader study findings: Every seasonal influenza vaccination brings in few new T cells, the authors suggested.

TCRdb reprocessed the RT-PCR reads via MiXCR and lists one record per CDR3 protein. Among 650,000 or so distinct CDR3 sequences, about 14% were seen once, and the ten largest hold 7.5% to 8%. This clonotype originated in a man in his forties or fifties who received an inactivated influenza vaccine. The material sequenced was PBMCs from blood, taken 14 to 15 days before vaccination.

In DNA, the CDR3 is TGTGCCAGCAGTCGCCTCAATGTGCAGTTCTTC. The encoded protein is CASSRLNVQFF. The chain uses TRBV6-2 or TRBV6-3 and TRBJ2-1; D call uncertain. Germline CDR1 reads MNHEY; CDR2 reads SVGEGT. The CDR3 loop spans 11 amino acids.